The 10 T cell receptor beta chains below come from one sample, sequenced in a study of cytomegalovirus exposure and HLA in healthy donors. Primers included in the PCR were 60 Vbeta and 13 Jbeta primers. Sequencing was performed with immunoSEQ multiplex PCR; in TCRdb, only in-frame clones are kept and a portion is missing. Of around 63,000 clones in the sample, 79% were seen once. The sequencing input was PBMCs. The receptors here all came from a woman aged 25 to 39 in good health and CMV-seronegative.

CDR3 region: CASSLQGANTEAFF. CDR3 in DNA: TGTGCCAGCAGCTTACAGGGTGCGAACACTGAAGCTTTCTTT. The rearrangement uses TRBV7-2 and TRBJ1-1; tentative D call: TRBD1 (5 bases). The CDR3 covers 14 residues. Deletions cut 2 bases from V and 1 base from J, with 8 bases between. Germline CDR1 reads SGHTA; CDR2 reads FQGNSA. Based on the CDR3 plus reference TRBV7-2 and TRBJ1-1, the full variable domain is GAGVSQSPSNKVTEKGKDVELRCDPISGHTALYWYRQSLGQGLEFLIYFQGNSAPDKSGLPSDRFSAERTGGSVSTLTIQRTQQEDSAVYLCASSLQGANTEAFFGQGTRLTVV.

The chain employs TRBV11-3 and TRBJ2-1, with a weak D call TRBD1 (5 bases). The CDR3 loop spans 16 amino acids. Germline loops: CDR1 SGHNT, CDR2 YENEEA. The V and J ends lost 3 bases and 4 bases respectively, with 16 bases between them. The CDR3 bases are TGTGCCAGCAGCTTTGCCGTAAGGGGTCTTTACAATGAGCAGTTCTTC. Amino acids: CASSFAVRGLYNEQFF.

In its sample, this clone was seen once. This rearrangement joins TRBV13 to TRBJ2-7, with TRBD2 matching over 11 bases. Germline V lookup: CDR1 PRHDT, CDR2 FYEKMQ (reference sequence). The CDR3 totals 14 residues. V shed 4 bases, J shed 4 bases, and the junction held 3 bases outside the gene matches. In DNA form, the CDR3 reads TGTGCCAGCAGCTCCGGGACTAGCGGTTACGAGCAGTACGTC. This sequence encodes CASSSGTSGYEQYV.

The chain recombines TRBV4-1 with TRBJ2-2, with 9 bases aligning to TRBD2. The germline CDR1 and CDR2 sequences are MGHRA and YSYEKL. There are 18 residues in the CDR3. V trimming: 0 bases; J trimming: 2 bases; junction bases outside the gene matches: 7. CDR3 protein: CASSQEGLGTSNTGELFF. As DNA, the CDR3 is TGCGCCAGCAGCCAAGAGGGTCTCGGGACTAGCAACACCGGGGAGCTGTTTTTT.

J is TRBJ2-1 and V is TRBV6-1, with 7 bases identical to TRBD1. Germline CDR1 reads MNHNS; CDR2 reads SASEGT. With 4 bases clipped from V and 7 bases from J, the junction kept 10 bases outside the gene matches. This CDR3 contains 15 residues. The CDR3 sequence: CASSGYRGMENEQFF. The DNA for the CDR3 is TGTGCCAGCAGTGGATACAGGGGTATGGAGAATGAGCAGTTCTTC.

The chain carries TRBV7-8 and TRBJ1-1; no clear D gene. The ends were cut back, 5 bases at V and 1 base at J, with 11 bases in the middle. Looked up from germline, CDR1 is SGHVS and CDR2 is FQNEAQ. The CDR3 loop spans 14 amino acids. CDR3 region: CASSISEANTEAFF. CDR3 coding DNA: TGTGCCAGCAGCATAAGCGAGGCGAACACTGAAGCTTTCTTT. Based on the CDR3 plus reference TRBV7-8 and TRBJ1-1, the full variable domain is GAGVSQSPRYKVAKRGQDVALRCDPISGHVSLFWYQQALGQGPEFLTYFQNEAQLDKSGLPSDRFFAERPEGSVSTLKIQRTQQEDSAVYLCASSISEANTEAFFGQGTRLTVV.

This clone came up a few times. The chain employs TRBV2 and TRBJ2-6; D is uncertain. Trimming cost V 4 bases and J 1 base, with 5 bases left between them. Germline loops: CDR1 SNHLY, CDR2 FYNNEI. The CDR3 has 14 amino acids. In DNA form, the CDR3 reads TGTGCCAGCAGTGTGAGGTCTGGGGCCAACGTCCTGACTTTC. This gives the protein CASSVRSGANVLTF. Supplemented by reference TRBV2 and TRBJ2-6, the full variable domain reads EPEVTQTPSHQVTQMGQEVILRCVPISNHLYFYWYRQILGQKVEFLVSFYNNEISEKSEIFDDQFSVERPDGSNFTLKIRSTKLEDSAMYFCASSVRSGANVLTFGAGSRLTVL.

The V gene is TRBV7-3, the J gene TRBJ1-1, with D possibly being TRBD1 (5 bases). The V end lost 1 base, the J end lost 6 bases, and 9 bases lay between the germline ends. The CDR3 contains 13 residues. Germline V gives CDR1 SGHTA, CDR2 FQGTGA. The CDR3 here is CASSLKGGAEAFF. CDR3 bases: TGTGCCAGCAGCTTAAAGGGAGGGGCTGAAGCTTTCTTT.

The rearrangement links TRBV6-5 to TRBJ2-3, with D maybe TRBD2 (6 bases). This CDR3 contains 14 residues. The germline gives CDR1 MNHEY, CDR2 SVGAGI. V was clipped by 6 bases and J by 3 bases, with 13 bases between them. The CDR3: CASSPTSGTDTQYF. CDR3 coding DNA: TGTGCCAGCAGCCCGACTAGTGGTACAGATACGCAGTATTTT.

This sequence joins TRBV4-3 and TRBJ1-2; D not certain. With 1 base removed from V and 4 bases from J, the gap between germline ends came to 13 bases. There are 15 residues in the CDR3. CDR1 and CDR2 (germline): LGHNA, YSLEER. CDR3 loop: CASSQGALAVYGYTF. CDR3 sequence (DNA): TGCGCCAGCAGCCAAGGGGCCCTCGCCGTCTATGGCTACACCTTC.